This T cell receptor beta chain was captured in a study of T cell repertoires in cytomegalovirus infection. Turning to the study itself: Public TCR beta signatures indicated both CMV infection and matching HLA type.

The CDR3 runs to 14 residues. Looked up from germline, CDR1 is ENHRY and CDR2 is SYGVKD. Germline trimming cut 4 bases from V and 2 bases from J; bases unmatched to any gene: 3. TCRdb analysed the reads with MiXCR anew, one entry per CDR3 protein. The sample includes over 150,000 distinct CDR3 sequences, approximately 18% of them seen just once. The receptor comes from a human donor in good health (CMV status not recorded). Some clones in this sample may be carry-over from other donors' samples. The chain is built from TRBV10-3 and TRBJ2-7, with 9 bases fitting TRBD2. The sample was CD8+ T cells from PBMCs. In DNA form, the CDR3 reads TGTGCCATCAGTGGCGGCGGGGGGGCCTACGAGCAGTACTTC. Translating gives CAISGGGGAYEQYF.